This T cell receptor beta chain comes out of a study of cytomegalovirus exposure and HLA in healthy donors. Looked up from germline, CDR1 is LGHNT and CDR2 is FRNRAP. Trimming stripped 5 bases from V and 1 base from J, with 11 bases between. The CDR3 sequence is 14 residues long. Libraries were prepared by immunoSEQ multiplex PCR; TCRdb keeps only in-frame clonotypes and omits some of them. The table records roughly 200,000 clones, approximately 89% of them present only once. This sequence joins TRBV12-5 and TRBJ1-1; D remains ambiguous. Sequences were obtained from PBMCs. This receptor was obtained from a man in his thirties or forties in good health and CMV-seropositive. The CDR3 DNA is TGTGCTAGTGGTCCAGATCCGGGGAACACTGAAGCTTTCTTT. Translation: CASGPDPGNTEAFF.